This T cell receptor (beta chain) was recovered during a study of shared clonotypes between healthy human individuals. The overall study: Each donor's CD4 naive and CD4 memory cells filled three plates apiece, CD8 naive two, and CD8 memory one. Whole-study findings and limits: Lower generation probabilities were found for non-shared clonotypes than for those shared by all four donors.

The CDR3 runs to 14 residues. CDR1 and CDR2 from the germline V gene are SGDLS and YYNGEE. Trimming left V 0 bases short and J 2 bases short, with 6 bases between. Produced via immunoSEQ multiplex PCR; TCRdb's table is partial and in-frame only. The sample lists 900,000 to 1,200,000 clones, 78% seen once, with around 0.6% in the top ten. With respect to this clone: Its antigen is not known.

The sequence came from a man aged 18 to 29 in good health. Some clones in this sample may be carry-over from other donors' samples. The sequencing sample was made of memory CD4+ T cells from PBMCs. Specified subset: CD45RA-negative fraction. This chain links TRBV9 with TRBJ1-3; maybe TRBD1 (6 bases). The CDR3 protein is CASSVAGAGNTIYF. The CDR3 DNA follows: TGTGCCAGCAGCGTAGCAGGGGCTGGAAACACCATATATTTT. Full variable domain (rest looked up from reference TRBV9 and TRBJ1-3): DSGVTQTPKHLITATGQRVTLRCSPRSGDLSVYWYQQSLDQGLQFLIQYYNGEERAKGNILERFSAQQFPDLHSELNLSSLELGDSALYFCASSVAGAGNTIYFGEGSWLTVV.